Listed here are 10 T cell receptor beta chains from one sample, sequenced in a study of T-cell reconstitution after alpha-beta-depleted transplantation in children. TCRbeta library preparation incorporated unique molecular identifiers. One entry per CDR3 protein, called by TCRdb with MiXCR from the PCR reads. The sample has hundreds of thousands of distinct CDR3 sequences, roughly 15% seen once; the top ten hold 1.1%. Source: PBMCs from the stem cell graft donor, taken from the stem cell graft. Receptor source: a human donor who donated a stem cell graft to a child with acute myeloid leukemia.

This sequence joins TRBV21-1 and TRBJ1-5; the table's D call of TRBD1 was not tested on the DNA. TRBV21-1 is described as a pseudogene. CDR3 length: 15 amino acids. CDR3: CASSKGGGSNQPQHF. As DNA, the CDR3 is TGTGCCAGCAGCAAAGGAGGGGGTAGCAATCAGCCCCAGCATTTT.

This clonotype was found many times. The genes are TRBV15 and TRBJ2-3; D is unresolved. Germline CDR1 is LNHNV and CDR2 is YYDKDF (reference sequence). This CDR3 contains 13 residues. V was shortened by 0 bases and J by 3 bases, with 4 bases between the two germline ends. CDR3 DNA sequence: TGTGCCACCAGCAGAGATCAAACAGATACGCAGTATTTT. Encoded protein: CATSRDQTDTQYF.

This clonotype appeared many times. The gene calls are TRBV4-2 and TRBJ2-1, with a weak D call TRBD2 (6 bases). V dropped 1 base and J dropped 6 bases, with 16 bases sitting between them. CDR3 length: 16 amino acids. Germline CDR1 LGHNA, CDR2 YNFKEQ. This CDR3 is CASSQGRLASSNEQFF. The CDR3, as DNA: TGTGCCAGCAGCCAAGGGCGGCTAGCGAGCTCCAATGAGCAGTTCTTC.

Details on this clonotype: A clone one base away is much larger, so this may be a read error. Given the absence of the conserved phenylalanine or tryptophan at the CDR3 end, a read error is likely. V usage is TRBV7-9 and J usage is TRBJ2-3; D remains unclear. This CDR3 spans 14 amino acids. V was trimmed by 5 bases and J by 0 bases, leaving 9 bases between them. Germline V lookup: CDR1 SEHNR, CDR2 FQNEAQ (reference sequence). CDR3 protein: CASSPTASTDTQYS. The CDR3 DNA follows: TGTGCCAGCAGCCCCACCGCTAGCACAGATACGCAGTATTCT.

The rearrangement links TRBV20-1 to TRBJ1-5; a weak D match, TRBD1 (6 bases). Looked up from germline, CDR1 is DFQATT and CDR2 is SNEGSKA (reference sequence). The CDR3 loop spans 14 amino acids. CDR3 amino acids: CSVRRQGLNQPQHF. The CDR3 DNA follows: TGCAGCGTAAGGAGGCAGGGGCTTAATCAGCCCCAGCATTTT.

This clonotype appeared a few times. This chain links TRBV5-5 with TRBJ2-2; the D gene is possibly TRBD2 (5 bases). Trimming pared 1 base from V and 3 bases from J, leaving 13 bases between. The CDR3 has 16 residues. Germline loops: CDR1 SGHKS, CDR2 YYEKEE (reference sequence). This CDR3 reads CASSLIRGSDTGELFF. Written as DNA, the CDR3 is TGTGCCAGCAGCTTGATACGGGGATCGGACACCGGGGAGCTGTTTTTT.

This clonotype was recorded at least ten times. The chain employs TRBV12-3 or TRBV12-4 and TRBJ2-1, with D perhaps TRBD2 (6 bases). The CDR3 runs to 13 residues. The V gene lost 6 bases and the J gene lost 15 bases, with 21 bases spanning the gap. CDR3: CASSPYLAGTPFF. For the CDR3, the DNA is TGTGCCAGCAGCCCCTACCTGGCGGGGACCCCGTTCTTC.

On this clonotype: Compared with germline, one end of the junction differs, possibly owing to a read error. This chain connects TRBV12-3 or TRBV12-4 to TRBJ1-5; D is undetermined. The CDR3 contains 16 residues. The CDR3 sequence is CASSLGAGNSNPPQHF. In DNA form, the CDR3 reads TGTGCCAGCAGTTTAGGCGCAGGCAATAGCAATCCGCCCCAGCATTTT.

This rearrangement joins TRBV4-1 to TRBJ1-1, with D maybe TRBD1 (5 bases). This CDR3 contains 16 residues. Germline values: CDR1 MGHRA, CDR2 YSYEKL. The V gene lost 1 base and the J gene lost 4 bases, with 16 bases spanning the gap. The chain's CDR3 is CASSQVGAGVRTEAFF. Written as DNA, the CDR3 is TGCGCCAGCAGCCAAGTCGGGGCAGGAGTTCGCACTGAAGCTTTCTTT.

The V and J genes are TRBV12-3 or TRBV12-4 and TRBJ1-3, with D unresolved. This CDR3 has 17 amino acids. Trimming removed 10 bases at V and 0 bases at J, with 22 bases between. The CDR3 DNA follows: TGTGCCACCAGCCCAATTCAGGTACCCGACTCTGGAAACACCATATATTTT. Protein: CATSPIQVPDSGNTIYF.